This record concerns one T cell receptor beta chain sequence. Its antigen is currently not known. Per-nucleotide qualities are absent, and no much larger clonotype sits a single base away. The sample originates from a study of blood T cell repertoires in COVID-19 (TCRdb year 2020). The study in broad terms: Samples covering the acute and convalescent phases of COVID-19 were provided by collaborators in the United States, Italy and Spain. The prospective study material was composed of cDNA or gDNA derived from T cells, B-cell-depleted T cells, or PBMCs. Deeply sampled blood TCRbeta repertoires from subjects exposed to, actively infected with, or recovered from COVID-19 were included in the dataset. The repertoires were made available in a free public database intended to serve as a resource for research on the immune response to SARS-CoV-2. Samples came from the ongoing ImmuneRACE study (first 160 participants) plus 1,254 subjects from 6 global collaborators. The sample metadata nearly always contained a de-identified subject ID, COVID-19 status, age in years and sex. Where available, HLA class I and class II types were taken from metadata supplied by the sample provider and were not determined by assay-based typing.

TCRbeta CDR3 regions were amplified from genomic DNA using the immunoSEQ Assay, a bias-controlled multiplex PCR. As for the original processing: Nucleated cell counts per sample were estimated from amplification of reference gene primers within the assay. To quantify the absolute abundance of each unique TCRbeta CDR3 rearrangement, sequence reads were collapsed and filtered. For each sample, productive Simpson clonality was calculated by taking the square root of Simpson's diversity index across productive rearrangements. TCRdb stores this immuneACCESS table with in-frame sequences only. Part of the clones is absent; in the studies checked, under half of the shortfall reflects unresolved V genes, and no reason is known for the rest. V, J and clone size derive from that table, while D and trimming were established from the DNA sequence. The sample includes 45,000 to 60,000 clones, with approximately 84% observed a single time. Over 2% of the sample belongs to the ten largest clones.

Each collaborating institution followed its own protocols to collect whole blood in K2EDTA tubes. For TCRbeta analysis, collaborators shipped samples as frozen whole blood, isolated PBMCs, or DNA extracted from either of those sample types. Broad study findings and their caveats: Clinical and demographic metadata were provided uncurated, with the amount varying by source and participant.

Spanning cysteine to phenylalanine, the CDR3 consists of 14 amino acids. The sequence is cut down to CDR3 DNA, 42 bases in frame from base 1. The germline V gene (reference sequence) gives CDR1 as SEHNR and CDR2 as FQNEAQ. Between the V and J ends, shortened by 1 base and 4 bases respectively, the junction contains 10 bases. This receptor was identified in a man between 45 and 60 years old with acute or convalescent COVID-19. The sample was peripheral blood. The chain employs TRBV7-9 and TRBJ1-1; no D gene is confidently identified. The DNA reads TGTGCCAGCAGCTTAGATGGGGAGAGCACTGAAGCTTTCTTT. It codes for CASSLDGESTEAFF. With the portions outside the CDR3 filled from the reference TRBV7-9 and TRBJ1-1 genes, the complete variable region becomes DTGVSQNPRHKITKRGQNVTFRCDPISEHNRLYWYRQTLGQGPEFLTYFQNEAQLEKSRLLSDRFSAERPKGSFSTLEIQRTEQGDSAMYLCASSLDGESTEAFFGQGTRLTVV.